The 25 T cell receptor beta chains below come from one sample, sequenced in a study of CD8+CD57+ T cells in acquired aplastic anemia. Profiling of TCR beta VDJ combinations and CDR3 sequences used genomic DNA as template. TCRdb independently ran MiXCR on the reads; one entry per CDR3 protein. The sample has fewer than 200,000 distinct CDR3 sequences, over 40% seen once. Patients who underwent sequencing had shown CD8+CD57+ cell expansion by flow cytometry. The sequencing sample was made of sorted CD4+, CD8+, or CD8+CD57+ T cells (not recorded which) from PBMCs. These receptor sequences come from a human donor with aplastic anemia.

V is TRBV10-3 and J is TRBJ1-2; TRBD1 matches at 8 bases. The germline V gene encodes CDR1 ENHRY and CDR2 SYGVKD. Unmatched junction bases numbered 7, after V lost 7 bases and J lost 6 bases. The CDR3 loop spans 13 amino acids. In DNA, the CDR3 is TGTGCCATCAAGGGCCAGGGGGCAGATGGCTACACCTTC. This sequence encodes CAIKGQGADGYTF.

Many counts were recorded for this clonotype. V gene TRBV6-5 combines with J gene TRBJ2-7; 14 bases fit TRBD2. The CDR3 has 17 amino acids. Germline-derived CDR1 and CDR2 are MNHEY and SVGAGI. V was pared by 2 bases and J by 4 bases, with 7 bases of the junction left unmatched. This CDR3 reads CASSYLGRTSGRYEQYF. CDR3 bases: TGTGCCAGCAGTTACCTAGGTAGGACTAGCGGGAGGTACGAGCAGTACTTC.

CDR3 nucleotide sequence: TGTGCCAGCAGTGAAGCAAGGATTAACTATGGCTACACCTTC. Translation gives CASSEARINYGYTF. The genes are TRBV2 and TRBJ1-2, with unresolved D. The germline V gene has CDR1 SNHLY and CDR2 FYNNEI. The CDR3 covers 14 residues. The V and J ends lost 0 bases and 1 base respectively, with 6 bases between them.

This clonotype appeared many times. The gene calls are TRBV6-1 and TRBJ2-3; the D is unclear. Germline CDR1 MNHNS, CDR2 SASEGT. V was clipped by 4 bases and J by 7 bases, with 6 bases between them. There are 11 residues in the CDR3. The CDR3 coding sequence is TGTGCCAGCAGTGGAGATCATACGCAGTATTTT. This gives the protein CASSGDHTQYF.

The count of this clonotype is one. The V and J genes are TRBV25-1 and TRBJ1-4; D may be TRBD1 (6 bases). CDR1 MGHDK and CDR2 SYGVNS come from the germline V gene. V was clipped by 3 bases and J by 5 bases, with 10 bases between them. This CDR3 is 14 amino acids long. CDR3 coding DNA: TGTGCCAGCAGTGACGGACAGCAAAATGAAAAACTGTTTTTT. Protein: CASSDGQQNEKLFF.

This clonotype was observed at least ten times. J is TRBJ1-6 and V is TRBV27; TRBD1 matches 7 bases. Germline V gene sequence: CDR1 MNHEY, CDR2 SMNVEV (reference sequence). Losses at the gene ends were 9 bases for V and 1 base for J; bases not matched to a gene: 3. There are 14 residues in the CDR3. The CDR3 bases are TGTGCCAGTAAGGGACAGTCCTATAATTCACCCCTCCACTTT. Its translation: CASKGQSYNSPLHF.

V and J are TRBV19 and TRBJ2-3, with TRBD2 matching over 9 bases. The CDR3 totals 15 residues. V lost 9 bases, J lost 0 bases, and 7 bases stayed unmatched. CDR1 and CDR2 from the germline V gene are LNHDA and SQIVND (reference sequence). The CDR3 loop is CASKSSGASTDTQYF. CDR3 DNA: TGTGCCAGCAAATCTAGCGGGGCAAGCACAGATACGCAGTATTTT.

This clonotype was counted at least ten times. The chain is built from TRBV20-1 and TRBJ2-1; the D gene is possibly TRBD2 (6 bases). This CDR3 comprises 13 residues. The germline V gene has CDR1 DFQATT and CDR2 SNEGSKA (reference sequence). Trimming pared 6 bases from V and 9 bases from J, leaving 18 bases between. In DNA form, the CDR3 reads TGCAGTGCCAACTCCGCGGGAATGGGTGAGCAGTTCTTC. Protein product: CSANSAGMGEQFF.

This clonotype was seen a single time. The V and J genes are TRBV3-1 and TRBJ2-3; D gene ambiguous. Between the trimmed V and J ends, which lost 0 bases and 0 bases, there was a span of 1 base. CDR3 length: 13 residues. Germline V gene data show CDR1 as LGHDT and CDR2 as YNNKEL (reference sequence). The CDR3, as DNA: TGTGCCAGCAGCCAAGATAGCACAGATACGCAGTATTTT. It codes for CASSQDSTDTQYF.

V and J are TRBV9 and TRBJ2-7; 9 bases are a match to TRBD2. This CDR3 is 17 amino acids long. Germline V gene lookup returns CDR1 SGDLS and CDR2 YYNGEE. The V segment lost 0 bases and the J segment 0 bases; nucleotides outside the gene matches: 7. The CDR3 region has the DNA TGTGCCAGCAGCGTAGTAGGTAGCGGGGGACCCTCCTACGAGCAGTACTTC. This encodes CASSVVGSGGPSYEQYF.

The V gene is TRBV20-1, the J gene TRBJ2-3; the D gene could be TRBD1 or TRBD2 (6 bases each). The germline V gene has CDR1 DFQATT and CDR2 SNEGSKA (reference sequence). The CDR3 is made up of 15 amino acids. V dropped 0 bases and J dropped 6 bases, with 16 bases sitting between them. The CDR3 loop is CSAREGGRVVDTQYF. The DNA for the CDR3 is TGCAGTGCTAGAGAGGGGGGCCGGGTTGTGGATACGCAGTATTTT.

In its sample, this clonotype was seen many times. The V and J genes are TRBV19 and TRBJ1-1, with 8 bases that match TRBD1. V lost 5 bases and J lost 5; bases outside the gene matches: 13. The germline V gene has CDR1 LNHDA and CDR2 SQIVND (reference sequence). This CDR3 is 16 amino acids long. CDR3 coding DNA: TGTGCCAGTAGTTCAAACCGTCAGGGGGCGCGAACTGAAGCTTTCTTT. Its translation is CASSSNRQGARTEAFF.

The rearrangement joins TRBV19 to TRBJ1-1, with TRBD1 matching over 9 bases. This CDR3 region has 13 residues. Germline CDR1 LNHDA, CDR2 SQIVND (reference sequence). With 6 bases clipped from V and 11 bases from J, the junction kept 10 bases outside the gene matches. In DNA form, the CDR3 reads TGTGCCAGTAGACCCGGGACAGGGATGGGGGCTTTCTTT. Translation: CASRPGTGMGAFF.

The rearrangement links TRBV27 to TRBJ1-3, with D perhaps matching TRBD1 (6 bases). Germline V CDR1 and CDR2: MNHEY, SMNVEV (reference sequence). This CDR3 spans 16 amino acids. Between the trimmed V and J ends, which lost 4 bases and 0 bases, there was a span of 13 bases. The DNA for the CDR3 is TGTGCCAGCAGTTCCTCAGGGGTACACTCTGGAAACACCATATATTTT. It encodes CASSSSGVHSGNTIYF.

This clonotype was seen repeatedly, ten times or more. The rearrangement links TRBV20-1 to TRBJ1-2; D ambiguous. Germline CDR1 DFQATT, CDR2 SNEGSKA (reference sequence). V was cut by 1 base and J by 4 bases, with 7 bases left in between. The CDR3 length is 12 residues. CDR3 sequence: CSARGAVYGYTF. CDR3 DNA: TGCAGTGCTAGAGGGGCCGTCTATGGCTACACCTTC.

This clonotype came up a few times. The CDR3 ends on some other residue instead of the conserved phenylalanine or tryptophan, so this is likely a read error. The chain links TRBV12-3 or TRBV12-4 to TRBJ1-6; a weak D match, TRBD1 (5 bases). The CDR3 has 13 residues. V lost 2 bases and J lost 10, with 9 bases in between. CDR3 DNA: TGTGCCAGCAGTTTACTTCGGGACTCACCCCTCCACCTT. Protein product: CASSLLRDSPLHL.

This clonotype has ten or more counts. The genes are TRBV6-1 and TRBJ1-2; 9 bases are shared with TRBD1. The CDR3 is 14 residues long. Germline V gene sequence: CDR1 MNHNS, CDR2 SASEGT. V lost 0 bases and J lost 4; bases outside the gene matches: 0. The CDR3: CASSEADRGYGYTF. As DNA, the CDR3 is TGTGCCAGCAGTGAAGCGGACAGGGGCTATGGCTACACCTTC.

The rearrangement joins TRBV19 to TRBJ1-1; TRBD1 might be the D (6 bases). This CDR3 comprises 15 residues. V lost 3 bases and J 4 bases, leaving 15 bases between the germline ends. The germline V gene has CDR1 LNHDA and CDR2 SQIVND (reference sequence). The chain's CDR3 is CASSIVGQGTTEAFF. The CDR3 nucleotides read TGTGCCAGTAGTATCGTAGGGCAGGGGACCACTGAAGCTTTCTTT. The full variable domain, with the rest looked up from reference TRBV19 and TRBJ1-1, is DGGITQSPKYLFRKEGQNVTLSCEQNLNHDAMYWYRQDPGQGLRLIYYSQIVNDFQKGDIAEGYSVSREKKESFPLTVTSAQKNPTAFYLCASSIVGQGTTEAFFGQGTRLTVV.

The V and J genes are TRBV29-1 and TRBJ1-2; D remains ambiguous. This CDR3 is built from 13 residues. Germline CDR1 reads SQVTM; CDR2 reads ANQGSEA. V was pared by 3 bases and J by 6 bases, with 14 bases between. DNA of the CDR3: TGCAGCGTTGAGTTGGTGAGGTGGGATGGCTACACCTTC. Translation gives CSVELVRWDGYTF.

This clonotype occurred a few times. The V and J genes are TRBV20-1 and TRBJ2-7; 8 nucleotides match TRBD1. The CDR3 consists of 14 residues. The junction had 4 bases not matched to a gene; V was cut back by 0 bases and J by 3 bases. Per germline, CDR1 DFQATT and CDR2 SNEGSKA (reference sequence). CDR3 sequence (DNA): TGCAGTGCTAGAGATCAGGACAGGGACTACGAGCAGTACTTC. It is translated as CSARDQDRDYEQYF.

The sample holds a few counts of this clonotype. V usage is TRBV27 and J usage is TRBJ2-7, with no clear D. Trimming cost V 6 bases and J 0 bases, with 21 bases left between them. Germline V gene data show CDR1 as MNHEY and CDR2 as SMNVEV (reference sequence). The CDR3 covers 17 residues. As DNA, the CDR3 is TGTGCCAGCAGCCCACTAAGAAGCACGGACGTCTCCTACGAGCAGTACTTC. Protein: CASSPLRSTDVSYEQYF.

CDR3 in DNA: TGTGCCAGCAGTCGTTTACTGGGACAGGGTTACACTGAAGCTTTCTTT. Its translation is CASSRLLGQGYTEAFF. V gene TRBV2 combines with J gene TRBJ1-1, with 9 bases identical to TRBD1. Trimming cost V 5 bases and J 3 bases; bases outside gene matches: 10. Germline CDR1 is SNHLY and CDR2 is FYNNEI. The CDR3 has 16 residues.

The table lists this clonotype with many counts. The chain couples TRBV7-6 to TRBJ2-1; 8 bases are shared with TRBD2. Germline lookup yields CDR1 SGHVS and CDR2 FNYEAQ. CDR3 length: 15 residues. J was trimmed by 5 bases and V by 1 base; bases with no gene match: 4. The CDR3 region is CASSLEAGDNNEQFF. In nucleotides, the CDR3 is TGTGCCAGCAGCTTAGAAGCGGGAGATAACAATGAGCAGTTCTTC.

This clonotype showed up just a few times. The genes are TRBV4-2 and TRBJ1-5; 8 bases line up with TRBD1. The CDR3 contains 16 residues. CDR1 is LGHNA, CDR2 YNFKEQ, per germline. Trimming at V came to 1 base and at J to 2 bases, leaving 4 bases not matched to a gene. CDR3 nucleotide sequence: TGTGCCAGCAGCCAAGCAGGGGGCCTGGGCAATCAGCCCCAGCATTTT. Its translation is CASSQAGGLGNQPQHF.

To note about this clonotype: A read error is likely, as this CDR3 ends without the conserved phenylalanine or tryptophan. The V and J genes are TRBV7-9 and TRBJ2-5; the match to TRBD1 covers 8 bases. The CDR3 has 14 residues. CDR1 and CDR2 (germline): SEHNR, FQNEAQ (reference sequence). The ends lost 4 bases at V and 2 bases at J; junction bases unmatched: 3. CDR3 protein: CASSSGQGQETQYL. In DNA, the CDR3 is TGTGCCAGCAGCTCAGGACAGGGACAAGAGACCCAGTACCTC.